A selection of T cell receptor beta chains follows, all from one sample in a study of Ad26.COV2.S vaccination and SARS-CoV-2 variants. Assay used: immunoSEQ multiplex PCR; TCRdb lists only in-frame clones, some missing. This table has around 250,000 clones, 80% to 90% appearing once. The source material was peripheral blood, sampled in a trial of Ad26.COV2.S vaccine versus placebo. The origin of the receptors is a person aged 18-60 years who received the Ad26.COV2.S COVID-19 vaccine or a placebo. Both conserved end residues are part of each CDR3. A D gene is named only where the DNA matches it firmly. Not all rows give a size; the values are once, few, many and, for expanded clones, a class.

J,size,D,length,V,DNA,CDR3
TRBJ1-1,NA,NA,15,TRBV13,TGTGCCAGCAGCTTGGCCCAGACAGTGAACACTGAAGCTTTCTTT,CASSLAQTVNTEAFF
TRBJ2-7,NA,TRBD2,12,TRBV7-2,TGTGCCAGCAGCTTAGCTCCGGGACTACAGTACTTC,CASSLAPGLQYF
TRBJ2-7,NA,NA,14,TRBV13,TGTGCCAGCAGCTTTAAGGACAGAGCCTACGAGCAGTACTTC,CASSFKDRAYEQYF
TRBJ2-7,NA,TRBD1,14,TRBV11-2,TGTGCCAGCAGCTTGGGGACAGGGGGTTACGAGCAGTACTTC,CASSLGTGGYEQYF
TRBJ1-1,NA,NA,12,TRBV30,TGTGCCTGGAGTCGCCTTAACACTGAAGCTTTCTTT,CAWSRLNTEAFF
TRBJ1-6,NA,NA,14,TRBV30,TGTGCCTTCAGGGTCGGGGATTGGAATTCACCCCTCCACTTT,CAFRVGDWNSPLHF
TRBJ1-1,NA,NA,13,TRBV12-3/TRBV12-4,TGTGCCAGCAGTTGGGGAACGAACACTGAAGCTTTCTTT,CASSWGTNTEAFF
TRBJ2-3,NA,NA,15,TRBV6-4,TGTGCCAGCAGTGGCGGGGGCGGTTCGACAGATACGCAGTATTTT,CASSGGGGSTDTQYF
TRBJ1-1,NA,NA,13,TRBV12-3/TRBV12-4,TGTGCCAGCAGTTTAAGCCTGTACACTGAAGCTTTCTTT,CASSLSLYTEAFF
TRBJ2-7,NA,TRBD1,15,TRBV7-2,TGTGCCAGCAGCTTAGGCAGGGGACAGGGATACGAGCAGTACTTC,CASSLGRGQGYEQYF
TRBJ1-3,NA,TRBD1,15,TRBV27,TGTGCCAGCATCGACAGGGGGAGGGGTGTGGACACCATATATTTT,CASIDRGRGVDTIYF
TRBJ1-4,NA,NA,15,TRBV5-6,TGTGCCAGCAGCTTGGGGTGGGACGGCTCTGAAAAACTGTTTTTT,CASSLGWDGSEKLFF
TRBJ1-2,NA,TRBD1,15,TRBV7-2,TGTGCCAGCAGCTCCCGGGACAGGACTCTTTATGGCTACACCTTC,CASSSRDRTLYGYTF
TRBJ2-2,few,TRBD1,14,TRBV24-1,TGTGCCACAGCCGGGACAGGGCACACCGGGGAGCTGTTTTTT,CATAGTGHTGELFF
TRBJ1-2,NA,NA,14,TRBV5-6,TGTGCCAGCAGCTTGGTTGACGGAAACTATGGCTACACCTTC,CASSLVDGNYGYTF
TRBJ1-2,once,NA,15,TRBV30,TGTGCCTGGAGTGAACAGGGAGGAGGGGGCTATGGCTACACCTTC,CAWSEQGGGGYGYTF
TRBJ2-2,NA,TRBD2,16,TRBV3-1/TRBV3-2,TGTGCCACTTTAGAAGAGAGCGGGGGGCGAAGCGGGGAGCTGTTTTTT,CATLEESGGRSGELFF
TRBJ2-3,NA,NA,16,TRBV4-3,TGCGCCAGCAGCCAAGATCCGTACGGGGATCCAGATACGCAGTATTTT,CASSQDPYGDPDTQYF
TRBJ2-6,NA,NA,14,TRBV19,TGTGCCAGTAGTATGGGGGTTGGGGCCAACGTCCTGACTTTC,CASSMGVGANVLTF
TRBJ2-5,NA,NA,15,TRBV5-1,TGCGCCAGCAGCTTGGGGGATAGGGGTGGCGAGACCCAGTACTTC,CASSLGDRGGETQYF
TRBJ2-7,NA,NA,13,TRBV18,TGTGCCAGCTCACCAGGGGCGCCATACGAGCAGTACTTC,CASSPGAPYEQYF
TRBJ1-2,NA,TRBD1,15,TRBV6-5,TGTGCCAGCAGGACCGGGAGACAGGGGGCAACTGGCTACACCTTC,CASRTGRQGATGYTF
TRBJ2-7,NA,NA,16,TRBV27,TGTGCCAGCAGTTTCGTTGCGGGGACCCTAACTTACGAGCAGTACTTC,CASSFVAGTLTYEQYF
TRBJ2-2,NA,TRBD1,14,TRBV30,TGTGCCTGGGAATGGACAGGGGTAACCGGGGAGCTGTTTTTT,CAWEWTGVTGELFF
TRBJ2-3,NA,TRBD2,18,TRBV2,TGTGCCAGCCTGAGGCCAGCGGGGGGGCGACTAAGCACAGATACGCAGTATTTT,CASLRPAGGRLSTDTQYF
TRBJ1-3,NA,NA,16,TRBV19,TGTGCCAGTAGTATCAGGGATTTAATATCTGGAAACACCATATATTTT,CASSIRDLISGNTIYF
TRBJ1-2,once,NA,14,TRBV2,TGTGCCAGCAGTGAATTGGGGTACCTCTATGGCTACACCTTC,CASSELGYLYGYTF
TRBJ1-2,NA,NA,14,TRBV6-5,TGTGCCAGCAGTTACAGGGAGATGCACTATGGCTACACCTTC,CASSYREMHYGYTF
TRBJ2-1,NA,NA,14,TRBV28,TGTGCCAGCAGTTTAATTGGCGTCTACAATGAGCAGTTCTTC,CASSLIGVYNEQFF
TRBJ2-3,once,NA,13,TRBV6-5,TGTGCCAGCAGGGACCCTAGCACAGATACGCAGTATTTT,CASRDPSTDTQYF
TRBJ1-1,NA,TRBD1,14,TRBV12-5,TGTGCTAGTGGTTGGACAGGGCAGAACACTGAAGCTTTCTTT,CASGWTGQNTEAFF
TRBJ2-1,NA,TRBD2,18,TRBV30,TGTGCCTGGAAACTACCTCGGCGGGAGGGCCAGGTTGGCAATGAGCAGTTCTTC,CAWKLPRREGQVGNEQFF
TRBJ2-3,NA,NA,16,TRBV7-8,TGTGCCAGCAGCCACAGTTGGGGGGGGGCAAAAGATACGCAGTATTTT,CASSHSWGGAKDTQYF
TRBJ2-7,NA,TRBD1,17,TRBV7-9,TGTGCCAGCAGCTTGGGGGCAACAGGGGGACGACAGGGCGGGCAGTACTTC,CASSLGATGGRQGGQYF
TRBJ2-1,NA,TRBD2,16,TRBV11-2,TGTGCCAGCAGCAAGCAGACTAGCGGGAGGCGCCTTGAGCAGTTCTTC,CASSKQTSGRRLEQFF
TRBJ2-7,once,NA,13,TRBV5-1,TGCGCCAGCAGCTTTGGACAGCGCTACGAGCAGTACTTC,CASSFGQRYEQYF
TRBJ2-7,medium-sized,NA,15,TRBV7-9,TGTGCCAGCAGCCCGGCGGGCCAGGCGCCCTACGAGCAGTACTTC,CASSPAGQAPYEQYF
TRBJ1-1,NA,TRBD1,15,TRBV6-5,TGTGCCAGCAGTTTCCACACAGGGGGAAGAACTGAAGCTTTCTTT,CASSFHTGGRTEAFF
TRBJ1-4,NA,NA,15,TRBV9,TGTGCCAGCAGCGTAGATCCGGGGGCCGGGGAAAAACTGTTTTTT,CASSVDPGAGEKLFF
TRBJ2-2,once,NA,15,TRBV9,TGTGCCAGCAGCGTAGGGACAGCTCGGCCCGGGGAGCTGTTTTTT,CASSVGTARPGELFF
TRBJ2-1,NA,NA,13,TRBV24-1,TGTGCCACCAGTGACTCCACAAGGTATGAGCAGTTCTTC,CATSDSTRYEQFF
TRBJ1-2,NA,NA,14,TRBV7-9,TGTGCCAGCAGCTTACTAGGGGGGAACTATGGCTACACCTTC,CASSLLGGNYGYTF
TRBJ1-2,NA,TRBD1,18,TRBV5-1,TGCGCCAGCAGCTTGGCTAGGGCGACAGGGTGGGAGAGGAATGGCTACACCTTC,CASSLARATGWERNGYTF
TRBJ1-5,once,NA,14,TRBV2,TGTGCCAGCAGTGAACGCCGGTTTAATCAGCCCCAGCATTTT,CASSERRFNQPQHF
TRBJ2-3,NA,TRBD2,14,TRBV10-3,TGTGCCATCTGGCGGGGGGCGATAACAGATACGCAGTATTTT,CAIWRGAITDTQYF
TRBJ1-2,NA,NA,13,TRBV7-2,TGTGCCAGCAGCTTAGGGGCTATATATGGCTACACCTTC,CASSLGAIYGYTF
TRBJ1-6,NA,TRBD1,16,TRBV5-1,TGCGCCAGCAGCTTGTCCGGGACAGGGGGGGATTCACCCCTCCACTTT,CASSLSGTGGDSPLHF
TRBJ2-6,NA,TRBD1,19,TRBV19,TGTGCCAGTAGTATTCAACCAGGGACAGGGGGGTCTGGGGCCAACGTCCTGACTTTC,CASSIQPGTGGSGANVLTF
TRBJ1-1,NA,TRBD1,15,TRBV5-6,TGTGCCAGCAGGACACAGGGGGCCGGGAACACTGAAGCTTTCTTT,CASRTQGAGNTEAFF
TRBJ2-2,NA,NA,14,TRBV18,TGTGCCAGCGCAAGGACATACCCCGCCGGGGAGCTGTTTTTT,CASARTYPAGELFF